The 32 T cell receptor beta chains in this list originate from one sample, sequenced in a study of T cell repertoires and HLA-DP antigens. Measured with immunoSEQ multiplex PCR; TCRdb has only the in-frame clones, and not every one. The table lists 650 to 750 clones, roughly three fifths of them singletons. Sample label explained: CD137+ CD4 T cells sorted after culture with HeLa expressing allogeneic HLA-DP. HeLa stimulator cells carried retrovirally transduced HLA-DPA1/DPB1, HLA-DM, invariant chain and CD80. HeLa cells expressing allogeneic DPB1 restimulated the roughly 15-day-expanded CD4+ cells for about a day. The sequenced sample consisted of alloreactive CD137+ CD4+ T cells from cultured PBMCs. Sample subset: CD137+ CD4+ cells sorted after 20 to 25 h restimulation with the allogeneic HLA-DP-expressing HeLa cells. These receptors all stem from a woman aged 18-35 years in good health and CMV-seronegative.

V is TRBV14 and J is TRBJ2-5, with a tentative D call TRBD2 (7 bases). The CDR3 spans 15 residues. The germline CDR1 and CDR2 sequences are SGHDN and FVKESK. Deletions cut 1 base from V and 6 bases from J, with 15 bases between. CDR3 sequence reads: CASSQVGGAAKTQYF. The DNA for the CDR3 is TGTGCCAGCAGCCAAGTTGGGGGGGCCGCGAAGACCCAGTACTTC.

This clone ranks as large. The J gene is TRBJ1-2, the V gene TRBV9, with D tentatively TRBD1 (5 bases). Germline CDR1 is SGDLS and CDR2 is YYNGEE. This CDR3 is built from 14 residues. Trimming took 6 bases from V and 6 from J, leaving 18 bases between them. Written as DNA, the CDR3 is TGTGCCAGCACCCAACGTGGGCAGGGAAATGGCTACACCTTC. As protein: CASTQRGQGNGYTF. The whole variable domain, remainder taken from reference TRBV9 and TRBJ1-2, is DSGVTQTPKHLITATGQRVTLRCSPRSGDLSVYWYQQSLDQGLQFLIQYYNGEERAKGNILERFSAQQFPDLHSELNLSSLELGDSALYFCASTQRGQGNGYTFGSGTRLTVV.

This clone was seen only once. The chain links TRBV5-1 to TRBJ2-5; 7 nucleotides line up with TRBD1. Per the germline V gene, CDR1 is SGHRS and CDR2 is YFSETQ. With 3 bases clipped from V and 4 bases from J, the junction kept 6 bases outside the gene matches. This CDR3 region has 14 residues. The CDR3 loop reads CASSWRSGGETQYF. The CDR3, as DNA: TGCGCCAGCAGCTGGAGATCAGGGGGAGAGACCCAGTACTTC.

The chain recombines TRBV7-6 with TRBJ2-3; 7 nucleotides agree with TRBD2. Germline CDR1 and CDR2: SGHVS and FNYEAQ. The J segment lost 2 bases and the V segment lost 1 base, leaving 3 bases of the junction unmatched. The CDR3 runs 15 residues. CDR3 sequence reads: CASSLGTSVTDTQYF. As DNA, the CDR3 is TGTGCCAGCAGCTTAGGCACTAGCGTCACAGATACGCAGTATTTT.

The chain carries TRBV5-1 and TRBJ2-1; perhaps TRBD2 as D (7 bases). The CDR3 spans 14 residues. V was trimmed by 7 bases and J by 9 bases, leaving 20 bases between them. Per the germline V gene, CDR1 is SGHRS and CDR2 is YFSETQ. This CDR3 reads CASEGEGLKGEQFF. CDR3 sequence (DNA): TGCGCCAGCGAGGGGGAGGGTCTAAAGGGTGAGCAGTTCTTC.

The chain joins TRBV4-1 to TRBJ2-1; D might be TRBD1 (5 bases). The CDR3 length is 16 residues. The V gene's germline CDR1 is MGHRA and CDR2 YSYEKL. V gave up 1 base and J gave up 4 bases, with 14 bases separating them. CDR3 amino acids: CASSQVDILTYNEQFF. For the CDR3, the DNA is TGCGCCAGCAGCCAAGTGGACATACTTACATACAATGAGCAGTTCTTC.

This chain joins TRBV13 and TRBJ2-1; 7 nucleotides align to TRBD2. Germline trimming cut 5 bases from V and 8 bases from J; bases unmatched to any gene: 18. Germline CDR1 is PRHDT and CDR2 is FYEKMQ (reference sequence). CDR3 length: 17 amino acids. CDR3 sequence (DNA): TGTGCCAGCAGCCCACCGCTCGGGCGGGGGTCTTGGGATGAGCAGTTCTTC. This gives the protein CASSPPLGRGSWDEQFF. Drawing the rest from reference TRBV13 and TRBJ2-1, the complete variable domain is AAGVIQSPRHLIKEKRETATLKCYPIPRHDTVYWYQQGPGQDPQFLISFYEKMQSDKGSIPDRFSAQQFSDYHSELNMSSLELGDSALYFCASSPPLGRGSWDEQFFGPGTRLTVL.

In nucleotides, the CDR3 is TGTGCCAGCAGCTTAGGGTCGGCCACAGATACGCAGTATTTT. Amino acids: CASSLGSATDTQYF. The V and J genes are TRBV7-2 and TRBJ2-3; no firm D call. This CDR3 spans 14 amino acids. Germline CDR1 reads SGHTA; CDR2 reads FQGNSA. V dropped 1 base and J dropped 2 bases, with 7 bases sitting between them.

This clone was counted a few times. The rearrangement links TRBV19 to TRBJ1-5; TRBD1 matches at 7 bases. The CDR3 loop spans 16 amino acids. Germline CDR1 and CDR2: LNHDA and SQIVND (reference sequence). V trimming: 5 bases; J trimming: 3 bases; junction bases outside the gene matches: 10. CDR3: CASSPLGQGVNQPQHF. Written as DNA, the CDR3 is TGTGCCAGTAGTCCACTCGGGCAGGGGGTCAATCAGCCCCAGCATTTT.

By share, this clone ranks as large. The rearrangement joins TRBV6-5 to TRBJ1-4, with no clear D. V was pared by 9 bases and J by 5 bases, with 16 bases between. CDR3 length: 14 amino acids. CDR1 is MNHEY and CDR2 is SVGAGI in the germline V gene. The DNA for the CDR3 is TGTGCCAGTAAAGGGAGTGTATGGAATGAAAAACTGTTTTTT. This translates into CASKGSVWNEKLFF.

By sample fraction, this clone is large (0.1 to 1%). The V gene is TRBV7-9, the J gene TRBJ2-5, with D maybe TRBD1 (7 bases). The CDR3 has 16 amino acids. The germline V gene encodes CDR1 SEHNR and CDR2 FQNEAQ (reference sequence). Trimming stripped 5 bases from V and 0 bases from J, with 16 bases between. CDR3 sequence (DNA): TGTGCCAGCAGCCGGGGGCGGCAGGGGGACCAAGAGACCCAGTACTTC. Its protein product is CASSRGRQGDQETQYF.

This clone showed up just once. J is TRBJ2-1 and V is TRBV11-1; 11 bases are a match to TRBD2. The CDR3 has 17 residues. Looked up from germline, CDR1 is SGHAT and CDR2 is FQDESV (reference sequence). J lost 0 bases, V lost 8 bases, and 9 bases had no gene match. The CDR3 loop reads CASASGGPPRSYNEQFF. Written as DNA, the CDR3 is TGTGCCAGCGCTAGCGGGGGGCCTCCCCGCTCCTACAATGAGCAGTTCTTC. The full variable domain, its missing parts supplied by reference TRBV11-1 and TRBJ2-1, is EAEVAQSPRYKITEKSQAVAFWCDPISGHATLYWYRQILGQGPELLVQFQDESVVDDSQLPKDRFSAERLKGVDSTLKIQPAELGDSAMYLCASASGGPPRSYNEQFFGPGTRLTVL.

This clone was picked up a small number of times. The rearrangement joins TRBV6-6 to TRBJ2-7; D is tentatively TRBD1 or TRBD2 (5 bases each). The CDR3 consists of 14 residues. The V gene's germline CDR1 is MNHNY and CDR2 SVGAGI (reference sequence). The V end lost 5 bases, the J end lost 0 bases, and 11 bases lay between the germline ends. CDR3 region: CASSGTSSSYEQYV. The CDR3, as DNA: TGTGCCAGCAGTGGGACGTCTAGCTCCTACGAGCAGTACGTC.

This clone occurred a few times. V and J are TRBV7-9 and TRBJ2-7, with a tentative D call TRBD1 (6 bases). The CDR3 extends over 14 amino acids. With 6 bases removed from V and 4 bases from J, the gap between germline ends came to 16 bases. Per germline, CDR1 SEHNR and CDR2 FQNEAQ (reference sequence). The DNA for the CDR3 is TGTGCCAGCAGGAGCACGGGACAAGGATACGAGCAGTACTTC. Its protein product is CASRSTGQGYEQYF.

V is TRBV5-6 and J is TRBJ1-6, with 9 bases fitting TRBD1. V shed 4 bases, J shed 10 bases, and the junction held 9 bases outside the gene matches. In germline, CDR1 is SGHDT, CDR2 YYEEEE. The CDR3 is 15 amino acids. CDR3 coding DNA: TGTGCCAGCAGCCCCCGTGGGGACAGGGTGTCACCCCTCCACTTT. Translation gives CASSPRGDRVSPLHF.

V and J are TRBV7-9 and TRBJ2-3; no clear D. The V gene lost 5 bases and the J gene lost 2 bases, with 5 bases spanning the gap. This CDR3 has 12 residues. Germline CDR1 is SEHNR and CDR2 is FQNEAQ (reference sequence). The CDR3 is CASSQTTDTQYF. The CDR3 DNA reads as TGTGCCAGCAGCCAGACCACAGATACGCAGTATTTT. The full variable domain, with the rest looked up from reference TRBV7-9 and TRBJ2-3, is DTGVSQNPRHKITKRGQNVTFRCDPISEHNRLYWYRQTLGQGPEFLTYFQNEAQLEKSRLLSDRFSAERPKGSFSTLEIQRTEQGDSAMYLCASSQTTDTQYFGPGTRLTVL.

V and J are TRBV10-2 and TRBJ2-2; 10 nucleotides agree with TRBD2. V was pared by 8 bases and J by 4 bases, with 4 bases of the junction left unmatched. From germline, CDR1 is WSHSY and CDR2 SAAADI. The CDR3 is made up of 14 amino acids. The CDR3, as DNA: TGCGCCAGCCGGACTAGCGGCAGCACCGGGGAGCTGTTTTTT. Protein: CASRTSGSTGELFF.

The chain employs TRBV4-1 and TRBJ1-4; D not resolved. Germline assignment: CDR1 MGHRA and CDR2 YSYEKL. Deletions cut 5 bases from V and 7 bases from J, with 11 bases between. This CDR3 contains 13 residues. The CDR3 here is CASSTITGEKLFF. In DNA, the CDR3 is TGCGCCAGCAGCACCATCACGGGTGAAAAACTGTTTTTT.

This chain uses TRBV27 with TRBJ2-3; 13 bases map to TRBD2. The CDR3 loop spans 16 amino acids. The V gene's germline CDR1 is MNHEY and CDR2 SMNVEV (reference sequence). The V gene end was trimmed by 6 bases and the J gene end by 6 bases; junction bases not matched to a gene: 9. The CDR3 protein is CASRPLAGGPGDTQYF. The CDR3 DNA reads TGTGCCAGCAGACCACTAGCGGGAGGGCCCGGGGATACGCAGTATTTT.

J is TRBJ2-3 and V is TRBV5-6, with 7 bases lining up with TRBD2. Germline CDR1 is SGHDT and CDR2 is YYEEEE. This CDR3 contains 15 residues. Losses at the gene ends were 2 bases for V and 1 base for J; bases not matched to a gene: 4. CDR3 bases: TGTGCCAGCAGCTTCCAGCGGGGCCGCACAGATACGCAGTATTTT. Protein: CASSFQRGRTDTQYF.

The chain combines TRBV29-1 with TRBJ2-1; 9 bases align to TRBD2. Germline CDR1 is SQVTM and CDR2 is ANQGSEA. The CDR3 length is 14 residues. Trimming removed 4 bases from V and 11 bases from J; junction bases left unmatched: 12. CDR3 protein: CSVGRRSGGTKQFF. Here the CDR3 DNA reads TGCAGCGTTGGCCGAAGAAGCGGGGGGACAAAGCAGTTCTTC.

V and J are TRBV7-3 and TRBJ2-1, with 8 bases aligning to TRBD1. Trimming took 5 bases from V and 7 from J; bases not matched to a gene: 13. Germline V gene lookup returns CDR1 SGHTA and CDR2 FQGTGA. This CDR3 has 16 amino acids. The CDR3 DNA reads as TGTGCCAGCAGCCGGGACAGGTCCGGTAATGGGAATGAGCAGTTCTTC. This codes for CASSRDRSGNGNEQFF.

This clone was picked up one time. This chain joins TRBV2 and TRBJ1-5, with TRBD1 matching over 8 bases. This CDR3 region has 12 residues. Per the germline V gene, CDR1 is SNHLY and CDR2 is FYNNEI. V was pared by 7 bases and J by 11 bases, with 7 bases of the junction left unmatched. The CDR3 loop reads CASMGQVQSQHF. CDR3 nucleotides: TGTGCCAGCATGGGACAGGTACAGTCCCAGCATTTT.

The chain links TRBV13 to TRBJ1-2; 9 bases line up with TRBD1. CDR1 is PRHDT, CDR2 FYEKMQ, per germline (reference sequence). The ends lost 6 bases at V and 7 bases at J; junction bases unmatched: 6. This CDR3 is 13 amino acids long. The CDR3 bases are TGTGCCAGCAGTTACAGGGGGCAGGGTGGCTACACCTTC. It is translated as CASSYRGQGGYTF.

The CDR3 is CASSPLRDRSNYGYTF. The CDR3 DNA follows: TGTGCCAGCTCACCCCTCCGGGACAGATCTAACTATGGCTACACCTTC. The rearrangement joins TRBV18 to TRBJ1-2, with 7 positions matching TRBD1. Germline V CDR1 and CDR2: KGHSH, LQKENI. Trimming removed 3 bases from V and 0 bases from J; junction bases left unmatched: 7. The length of the CDR3 is 16 residues.

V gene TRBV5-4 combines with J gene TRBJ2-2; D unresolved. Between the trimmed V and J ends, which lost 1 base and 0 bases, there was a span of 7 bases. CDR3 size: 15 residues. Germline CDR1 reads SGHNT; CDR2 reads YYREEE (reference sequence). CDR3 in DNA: TGTGCCAGCAGCTTGTCTTGGACGAACACCGGGGAGCTGTTTTTT. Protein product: CASSLSWTNTGELFF.

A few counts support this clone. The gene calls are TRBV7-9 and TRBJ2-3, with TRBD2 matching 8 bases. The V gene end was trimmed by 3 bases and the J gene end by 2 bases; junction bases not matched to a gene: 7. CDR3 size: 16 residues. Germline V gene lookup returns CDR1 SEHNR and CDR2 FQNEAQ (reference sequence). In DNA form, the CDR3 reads TGTGCCAGCAGCTTTTTGAGCGGGGGCGTCACAGATACGCAGTATTTT. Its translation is CASSFLSGGVTDTQYF.

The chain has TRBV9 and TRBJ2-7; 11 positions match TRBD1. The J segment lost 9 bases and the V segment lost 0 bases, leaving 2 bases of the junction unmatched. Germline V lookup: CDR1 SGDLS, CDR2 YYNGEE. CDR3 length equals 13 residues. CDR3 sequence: CASSVGTGGMQYV. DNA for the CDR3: TGTGCCAGCAGCGTAGGGACAGGGGGCATGCAGTACGTC.

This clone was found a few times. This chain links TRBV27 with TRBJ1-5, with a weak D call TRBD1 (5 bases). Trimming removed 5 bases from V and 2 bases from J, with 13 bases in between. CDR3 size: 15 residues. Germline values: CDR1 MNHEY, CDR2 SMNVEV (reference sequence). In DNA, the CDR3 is TGTGCCAGCAGTCCAACTGGACACCGCAATCAGCCCCAGCATTTT. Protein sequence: CASSPTGHRNQPQHF.

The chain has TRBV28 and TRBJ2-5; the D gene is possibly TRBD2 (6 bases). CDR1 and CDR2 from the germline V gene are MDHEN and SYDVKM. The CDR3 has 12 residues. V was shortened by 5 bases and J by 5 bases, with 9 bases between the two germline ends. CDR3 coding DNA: TGTGCCAGCAGTACTAGCTCCGAGACCCAGTACTTC. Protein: CASSTSSETQYF.

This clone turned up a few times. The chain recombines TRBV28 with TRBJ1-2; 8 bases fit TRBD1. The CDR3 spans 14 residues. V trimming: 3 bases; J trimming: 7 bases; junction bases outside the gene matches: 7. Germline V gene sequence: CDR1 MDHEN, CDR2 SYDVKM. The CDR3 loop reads CASSLGQARSGYTF. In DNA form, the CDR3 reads TGTGCCAGCAGTTTGGGACAGGCACGGAGTGGCTACACCTTC.

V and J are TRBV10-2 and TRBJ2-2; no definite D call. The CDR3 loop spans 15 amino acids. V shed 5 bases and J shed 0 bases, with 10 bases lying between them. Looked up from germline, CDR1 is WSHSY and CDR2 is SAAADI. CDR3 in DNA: TGCGCCAGCAGTACTGCGGAGACGAACACCGGGGAGCTGTTTTTT. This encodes CASSTAETNTGELFF.